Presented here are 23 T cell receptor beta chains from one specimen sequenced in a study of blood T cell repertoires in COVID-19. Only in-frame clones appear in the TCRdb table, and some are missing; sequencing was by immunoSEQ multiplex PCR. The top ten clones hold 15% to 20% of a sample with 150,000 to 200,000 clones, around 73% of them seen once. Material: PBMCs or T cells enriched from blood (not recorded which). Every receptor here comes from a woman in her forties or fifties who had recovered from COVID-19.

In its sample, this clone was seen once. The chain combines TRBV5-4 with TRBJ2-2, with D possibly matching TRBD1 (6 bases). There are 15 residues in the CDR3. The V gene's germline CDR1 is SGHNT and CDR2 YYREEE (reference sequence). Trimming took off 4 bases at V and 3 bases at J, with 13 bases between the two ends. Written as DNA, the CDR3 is TGTGCCAGCAGCCCCAGGGGCGAAGACACCGGGGAGCTGTTTTTT. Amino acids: CASSPRGEDTGELFF.

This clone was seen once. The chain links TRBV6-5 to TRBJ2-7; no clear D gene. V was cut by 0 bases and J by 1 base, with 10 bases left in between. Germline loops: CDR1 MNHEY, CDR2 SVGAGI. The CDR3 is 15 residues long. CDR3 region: CASSYSVSGSYEQYF. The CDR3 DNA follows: TGTGCCAGCAGTTACTCGGTGTCAGGTTCCTACGAGCAGTACTTC.

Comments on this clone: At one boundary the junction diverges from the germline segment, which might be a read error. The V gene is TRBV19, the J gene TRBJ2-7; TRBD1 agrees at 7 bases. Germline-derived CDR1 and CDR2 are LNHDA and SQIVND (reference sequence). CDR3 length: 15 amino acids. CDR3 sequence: CASRGTTGFSHEQYF. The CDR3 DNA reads TGTGCCAGTAGAGGCACGACAGGGTTCTCCCACGAGCAGTACTTC.

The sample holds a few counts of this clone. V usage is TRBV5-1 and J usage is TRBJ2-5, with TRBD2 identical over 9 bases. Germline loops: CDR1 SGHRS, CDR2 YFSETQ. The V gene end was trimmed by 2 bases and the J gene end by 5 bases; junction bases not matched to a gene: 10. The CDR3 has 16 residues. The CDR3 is CASSFSSSGTGETQYF. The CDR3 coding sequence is TGCGCCAGCAGCTTCTCTTCTAGCGGGACGGGGGAGACCCAGTACTTC.

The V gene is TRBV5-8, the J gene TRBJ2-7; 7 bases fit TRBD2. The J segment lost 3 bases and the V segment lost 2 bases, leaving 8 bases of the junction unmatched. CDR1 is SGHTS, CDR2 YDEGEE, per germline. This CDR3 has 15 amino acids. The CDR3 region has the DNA TGTGCCAGCAGCTTAAGGGCAGCGGGAAGCTACGAGCAGTACTTC. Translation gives CASSLRAAGSYEQYF. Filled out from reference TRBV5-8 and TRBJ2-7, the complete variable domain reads EAGVTQSPTHLIKTRGQQATLRCSPISGHTSVYWYQQALGLGLQFLLWYDEGEERNRGNFPPRFSGRQFPNYSSELNVNALELEDSALYLCASSLRAAGSYEQYFGPGTRLTVT.

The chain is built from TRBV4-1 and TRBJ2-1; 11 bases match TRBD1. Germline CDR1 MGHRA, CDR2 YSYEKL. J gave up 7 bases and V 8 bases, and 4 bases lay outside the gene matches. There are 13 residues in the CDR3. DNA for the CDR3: TGCGCCAGCCATGGGACAGGGGGAAATGAGCAGTTCTTC. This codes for CASHGTGGNEQFF.

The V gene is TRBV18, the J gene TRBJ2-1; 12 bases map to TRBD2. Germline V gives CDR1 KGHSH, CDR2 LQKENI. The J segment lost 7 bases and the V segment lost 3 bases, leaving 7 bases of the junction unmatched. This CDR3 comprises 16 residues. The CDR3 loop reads CASSPPGLAGRNEQFF. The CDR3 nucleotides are TGTGCCAGCTCACCGCCGGGACTAGCGGGCCGAAATGAGCAGTTCTTC.

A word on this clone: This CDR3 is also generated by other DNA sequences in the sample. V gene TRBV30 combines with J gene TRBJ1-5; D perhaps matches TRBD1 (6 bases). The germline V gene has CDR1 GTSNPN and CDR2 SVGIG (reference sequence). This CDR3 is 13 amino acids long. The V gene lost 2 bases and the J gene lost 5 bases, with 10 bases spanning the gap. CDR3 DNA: TGTGCCTGGAGTTTACAGGGAGATCAGCCCCAGCATTTT. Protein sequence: CAWSLQGDQPQHF. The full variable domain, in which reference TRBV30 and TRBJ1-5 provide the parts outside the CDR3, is SQTIHQWPATLVQPVGSPLSLECTVEGTSNPNLYWYRQAAGRGLQLLFYSVGIGQISSEVPQNLSASRPQDRQFILSSKKLLLSDSGFYLCAWSLQGDQPQHFGDGTRLSIL.

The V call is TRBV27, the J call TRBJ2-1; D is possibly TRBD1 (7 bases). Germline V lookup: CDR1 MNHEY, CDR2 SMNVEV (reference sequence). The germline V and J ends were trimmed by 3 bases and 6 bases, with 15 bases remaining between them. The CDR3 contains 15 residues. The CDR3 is CASSFSGGGLNEQFF. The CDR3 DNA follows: TGTGCCAGCAGTTTTAGCGGAGGGGGCCTCAATGAGCAGTTCTTC.

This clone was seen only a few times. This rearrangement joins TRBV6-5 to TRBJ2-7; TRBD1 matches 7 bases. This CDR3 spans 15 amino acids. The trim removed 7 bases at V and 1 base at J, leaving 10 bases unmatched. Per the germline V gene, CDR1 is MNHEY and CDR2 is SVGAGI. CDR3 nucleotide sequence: TGTGCCAGCACTCAAACTCAGGGGGAGTCCTACGAGCAGTACTTC. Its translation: CASTQTQGESYEQYF.

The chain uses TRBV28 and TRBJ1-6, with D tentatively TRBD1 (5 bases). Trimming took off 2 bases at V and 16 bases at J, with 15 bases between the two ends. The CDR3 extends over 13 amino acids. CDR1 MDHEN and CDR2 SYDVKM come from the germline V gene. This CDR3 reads CASSLKSGLLLHF. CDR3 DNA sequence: TGTGCCAGCAGTTTAAAATCAGGGTTGTTGCTCCACTTT.

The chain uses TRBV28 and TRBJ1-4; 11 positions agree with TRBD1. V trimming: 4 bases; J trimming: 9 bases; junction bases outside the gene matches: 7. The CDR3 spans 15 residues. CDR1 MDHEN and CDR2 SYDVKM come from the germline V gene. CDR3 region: CASSSIGTGGQKLFF. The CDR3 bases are TGTGCCAGCAGTTCCATCGGGACAGGGGGACAAAAACTGTTTTTT. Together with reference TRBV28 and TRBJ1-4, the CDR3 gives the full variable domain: DVKVTQSSRYLVKRTGEKVFLECVQDMDHENMFWYRQDPGLGLRLIYFSYDVKMKEKGDIPEGYSVSREKKERFSLILESASTNQTSMYLCASSSIGTGGQKLFFGSGTQLSVL.

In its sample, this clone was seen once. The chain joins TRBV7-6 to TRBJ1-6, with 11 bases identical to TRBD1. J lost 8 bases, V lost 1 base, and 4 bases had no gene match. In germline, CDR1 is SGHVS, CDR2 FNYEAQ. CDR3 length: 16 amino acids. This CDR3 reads CASSLGTGGADSPLHF. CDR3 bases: TGTGCCAGCAGCTTAGGGACAGGGGGCGCGGATTCACCCCTCCACTTT.

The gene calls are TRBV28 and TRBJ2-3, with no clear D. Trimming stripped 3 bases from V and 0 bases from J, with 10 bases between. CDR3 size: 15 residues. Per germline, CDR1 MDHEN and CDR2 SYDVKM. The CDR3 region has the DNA TGTGCCAGCAGTTTTGAACTCGGGAGCACAGATACGCAGTATTTT. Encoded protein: CASSFELGSTDTQYF.

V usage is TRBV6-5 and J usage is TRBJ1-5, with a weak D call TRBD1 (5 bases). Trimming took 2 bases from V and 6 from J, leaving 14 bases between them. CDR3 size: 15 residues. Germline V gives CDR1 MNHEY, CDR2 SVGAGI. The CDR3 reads CASSYKRQGRQPQHF. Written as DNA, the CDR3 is TGTGCCAGCAGTTACAAACGCCAGGGTCGTCAGCCCCAGCATTTT.

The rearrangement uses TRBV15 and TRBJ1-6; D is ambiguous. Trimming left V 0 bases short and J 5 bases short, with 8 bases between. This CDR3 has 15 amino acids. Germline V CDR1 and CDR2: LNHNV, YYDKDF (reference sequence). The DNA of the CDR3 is TGTGCCACCAGCAGAGATCAGGTTAATAATTCACCCCTCCACTTT. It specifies CATSRDQVNNSPLHF.

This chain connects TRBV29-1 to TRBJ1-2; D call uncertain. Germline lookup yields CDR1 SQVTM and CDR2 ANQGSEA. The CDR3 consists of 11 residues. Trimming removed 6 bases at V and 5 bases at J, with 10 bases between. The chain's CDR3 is CSVEVRYGYTF. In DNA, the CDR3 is TGCAGCGTAGAGGTGCGGTATGGCTACACCTTC.

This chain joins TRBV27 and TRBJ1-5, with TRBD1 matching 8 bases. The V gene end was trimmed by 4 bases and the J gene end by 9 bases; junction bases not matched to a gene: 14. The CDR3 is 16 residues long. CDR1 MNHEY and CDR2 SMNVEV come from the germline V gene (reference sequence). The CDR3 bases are TGTGCCAGCAGTTCCGACAGGGGCCCCTCTTCATGGCCCCAGCATTTT. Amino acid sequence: CASSSDRGPSSWPQHF.

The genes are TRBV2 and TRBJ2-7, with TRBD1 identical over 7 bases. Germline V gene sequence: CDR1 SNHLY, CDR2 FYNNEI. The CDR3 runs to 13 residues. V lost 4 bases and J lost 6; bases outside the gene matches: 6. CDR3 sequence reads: CASSANRDSEQYF. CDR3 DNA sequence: TGTGCCAGCAGTGCCAACCGGGACAGCGAGCAGTACTTC.

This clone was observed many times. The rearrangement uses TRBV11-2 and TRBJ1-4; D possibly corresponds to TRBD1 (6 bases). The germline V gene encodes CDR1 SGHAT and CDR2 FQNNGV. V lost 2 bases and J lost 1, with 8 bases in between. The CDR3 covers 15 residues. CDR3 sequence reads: CASSLSDRTNEKLFF. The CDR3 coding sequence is TGTGCCAGCAGCTTATCGGACAGAACTAATGAAAAACTGTTTTTT.

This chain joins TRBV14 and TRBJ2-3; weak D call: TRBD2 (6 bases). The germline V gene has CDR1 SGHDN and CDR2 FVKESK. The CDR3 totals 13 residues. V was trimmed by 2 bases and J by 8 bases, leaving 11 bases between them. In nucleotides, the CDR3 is TGTGCCAGCAGCCAAATTCAGCGGGCTACGCAGTATTTT. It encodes CASSQIQRATQYF. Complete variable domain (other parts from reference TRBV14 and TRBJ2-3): EAGVTQFPSHSVIEKGQTVTLRCDPISGHDNLYWYRRVMGKEIKFLLHFVKESKQDESGMPNNRFLAERTGGTYSTLKVQPAELEDSGVYFCASSQIQRATQYFGPGTRLTVL.

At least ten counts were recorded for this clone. CDR3 sequence: CASRGGSRGGITDTQYF. The CDR3 DNA sequence: TGTGCCAGCAGGGGCGGGAGCCGGGGAGGTATCACAGATACGCAGTATTTT. J is TRBJ2-3 and V is TRBV13; 7 positions match TRBD2. Unmatched junction bases numbered 14, after V lost 6 bases and J lost 2 bases. The CDR3 has 17 amino acids. Germline values: CDR1 PRHDT, CDR2 FYEKMQ (reference sequence).

The CDR3 spells CASSIVASGNLNEQFF. CDR3 nucleotide sequence: TGTGCCAGTAGTATAGTGGCTAGCGGGAATTTGAATGAGCAGTTCTTC. The chain joins TRBV19 to TRBJ2-1; 9 nucleotides match TRBD2. The junction had 8 bases not matched to a gene; V was cut back by 1 base and J by 7 bases. CDR3 length equals 16 residues. Per germline, CDR1 LNHDA and CDR2 SQIVND (reference sequence).